This T cell receptor beta chain is from a study of cytomegalovirus exposure and HLA in healthy donors. On this clone itself: The antigen is undetermined.

Findings and limits, study-wide: Per a prior analysis, the majority of TCR beta V segments were productive roughly 90% or roughly 30% of the time. Indistinguishability led to the exclusion of some V segments, TRBV6-2 and TRBV6-3 included. With high specificity and sensitivity, the classifier reportedly diagnosed cytomegalovirus status.

Germline CDR1 and CDR2: SGDLS and YYNGEE. The CDR3 sequence is 15 residues long. The V gene lost 3 bases and the J gene lost 5 bases, with 16 bases spanning the gap. PCR involved 60 Vbeta and 13 Jbeta primers. The protocol was immunoSEQ multiplex PCR, while the TCRdb copy is restricted to in-frame clones and leaves out a portion. The sample consists of roughly 130,000 clones, 70% to 85% of them appearing once. Whereas donors were nominally healthy upon sampling, unrecorded immune exposures were probable. This TCR was sampled from a woman under 30 in good health and CMV-seropositive. The sample comprised PBMCs. The V gene is TRBV9, the J gene TRBJ2-3, with D unclear. The CDR3 protein is CASSGAGSDGDTQYF. In DNA form, the CDR3 reads TGTGCCAGCAGCGGGGCAGGCTCAGACGGAGATACGCAGTATTTT.